These T cell receptor beta chains were read from a single sample in a study of shared clonotypes between healthy human individuals. Assay: immunoSEQ multiplex PCR; the TCRdb copy retains only in-frame clones and omits some. The sample has about 1.1 million clones; roughly 80% are singletons. The source material was memory CD4+ T cells from PBMCs. The receptor set was obtained from a young man in good health. Some clones in this sample may be carry-over from other donors' samples. Both conserved end residues are part of each CDR3. Fields, in order: CDR3 length, V gene, clone size, J gene, D gene, CDR3 protein, CDR3 DNA. D genes are given only for firm matches. Clone size is not always given. Where it is, it says once, few, many or a class for expanded clones.

>16|TRBV11-2|once|TRBJ2-3|.
CASSLVRGRFADTQYF
TGTGCCAGCAGCTTAGTCCGGGGGCGCTTCGCAGATACGCAGTATTTT
>16|TRBV28|once|TRBJ1-2|TRBD1
CASSVWTGGNLGGYTF
TGTGCCAGCAGTGTCTGGACAGGGGGCAACTTAGGGGGCTACACCTTC
>15|TRBV28|.|TRBJ2-7|TRBD1
CASSPGTGGLREQYF
TGTGCCAGCAGTCCGGGGACAGGGGGCTTAAGGGAGCAGTACTTC
>16|TRBV29-1|once|TRBJ2-3|TRBD1
CSVERGQRRPTDTQYF
TGCAGCGTTGAACGGGGACAGAGGAGACCCACAGATACGCAGTATTTT
>12|TRBV6-6|.|TRBJ2-5|.
CASSPGQETQYF
TGTGCCAGCAGCCCGGGCCAAGAGACCCAGTACTTC
>14|TRBV11-2|.|TRBJ1-1|.
CASSLGGVLTEAFF
TGTGCCAGCAGCTTAGGTGGAGTTCTTACTGAAGCTTTCTTT
>14|TRBV6-1|.|TRBJ2-1|.
CASSGSRSYNEQFF
TGTGCCAGCAGTGGGTCTAGGAGCTACAATGAGCAGTTCTTC
>13|TRBV2|.|TRBJ1-1|.
CASRGDVGTEAFF
TGTGCCAGCCGGGGAGACGTCGGCACTGAAGCTTTCTTT
>13|TRBV5-1|once|TRBJ2-5|.
CASSGQIQETQYF
TGCGCCAGCAGCGGACAGATCCAAGAGACCCAGTACTTC
>18|TRBV7-2|.|TRBJ2-7|TRBD2
CASSRGGASGHYSYEQYF
TGTGCCAGCAGCCGCGGAGGGGCTAGCGGGCACTACTCCTACGAGCAGTACTTC